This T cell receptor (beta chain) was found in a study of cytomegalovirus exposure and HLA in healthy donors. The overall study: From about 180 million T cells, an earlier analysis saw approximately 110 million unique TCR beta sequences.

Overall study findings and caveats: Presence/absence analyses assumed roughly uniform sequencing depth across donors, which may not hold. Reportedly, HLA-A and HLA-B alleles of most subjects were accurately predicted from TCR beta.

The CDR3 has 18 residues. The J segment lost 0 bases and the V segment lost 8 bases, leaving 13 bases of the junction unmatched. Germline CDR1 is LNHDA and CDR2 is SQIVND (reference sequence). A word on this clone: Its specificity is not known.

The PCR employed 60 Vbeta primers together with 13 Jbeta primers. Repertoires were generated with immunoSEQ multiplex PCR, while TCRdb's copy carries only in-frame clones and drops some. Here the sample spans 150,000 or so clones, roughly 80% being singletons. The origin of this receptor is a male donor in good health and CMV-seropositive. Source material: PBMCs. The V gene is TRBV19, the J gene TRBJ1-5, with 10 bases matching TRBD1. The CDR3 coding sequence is TGTGCCAGTCGACCCCCGGGACAGGGGCTTCATAGCAATCAGCCCCAGCATTTT. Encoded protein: CASRPPGQGLHSNQPQHF.